These T cell receptor beta chains were read from a single sample in a study of T cell repertoires in cytomegalovirus infection. TCRdb called the reads again in MiXCR, with one record for every CDR3 protein. Found here are around 750,000 distinct CDR3 sequences, 30% to 35% of them singletons; the top ten hold around an eighth. These receptors lack a known antigen. Sequenced material: cultured CD8+ T cells from PBMCs, taken from culture after CMV antigen stimulation. The origin of the receptors is a human donor in good health (CMV status not recorded). Some clones in this sample may be carry-over from other donors' samples. Both conserved end residues are part of each CDR3. D genes are given only for firm matches. Expanded clones get a size class; other rows say once, few or many, or leave the size out.

CASSLVVMDIGYNEQFF | TGTGCCAGCAGCTTAGTAGTTATGGACATCGGATACAATGAGCAGTTCTTC | TRBJ2-1 | TRBV7-2 | 17 | . | many
CASSSSSGYSYNEQFF | TGTGCCAGCAGCTCCTCTAGCGGTTACTCCTACAATGAGCAGTTCTTC | TRBJ2-1 | TRBV7-9 | 16 | TRBD2 | .
CASSQDTSGGKDTQYF | TGCGCCAGCAGCCAAGATACGAGCGGGGGGAAGGATACGCAGTATTTT | TRBJ2-3 | TRBV4-1 | 16 | TRBD2 | .
CANQIAGGLTDTQYF | TGTGCCAACCAAATAGCGGGGGGGCTGACAGATACGCAGTATTTT | TRBJ2-3 | TRBV6-1 | 15 | TRBD2 | .
CSVWTAPEAFF | TGCAGCGTTTGGACGGCCCCGGAGGCGTTCTTC | TRBJ2-1 | TRBV29-1 | 11 | . | many
CASSLAEGNDQYF | TGTGCCAGCAGCTTAGCGGAAGGGAACGATCAGTACTTC | TRBJ2-7 | TRBV7-9 | 13 | . | once
CASTDGRSREQYF | TGTGCCAGCACCGACGGGCGGTCCCGGGAGCAGTACTTC | TRBJ2-7 | TRBV6-2/TRBV6-3 | 13 | . | .
CASSHDSGNQPQHF | TGTGCCAGCAGCCATGACAGCGGCAATCAGCCCCAGCATTTT | TRBJ1-5 | TRBV5-5 | 14 | . | few
CASSQDRATGELFF | TGCGCCAGCAGCCAAGATCGCGCCACCGGGGAGCTGTTTTTT | TRBJ2-2 | TRBV4-1 | 14 | . | few
CASSLANSGMDTGELFF | TGTGCCAGCAGCTTAGCGAATTCGGGGATGGACACCGGGGAGCTGTTTTTT | TRBJ2-2 | TRBV7-6 | 17 | . | few
CASSFRDRVGKSYGYTF | TGTGCCAGCAGTTTCCGGGACAGGGTAGGGAAAAGCTATGGCTACACCTTC | TRBJ1-2 | TRBV6-1 | 17 | TRBD1 | .
CATSDRGNGYTF | TGTGCCACCAGCGACAGGGGGAATGGCTACACCTTC | TRBJ1-2 | TRBV15 | 12 | TRBD1 | few
CASTSDRVHGYTF | TGTGCCAGCACATCCGACAGAGTTCATGGCTACACCTTC | TRBJ1-2 | TRBV6-8 | 13 | . | .
CASTTSGTGALYGYTF | TGTGCCAGCACCACGTCAGGGACAGGGGCCCTCTATGGCTACACCTTC | TRBJ1-2 | TRBV7-8 | 16 | TRBD1 | .
CASSSSPGGRSTDTQYF | TGTGCCAGCAGCTCCTCCCCAGGGGGCAGGAGCACAGATACGCAGTATTTT | TRBJ2-3 | TRBV7-6 | 17 | TRBD1 | many
CSARGGGLAGLVTQYF | TGCAGTGCTAGAGGCGGGGGACTAGCGGGGTTGGTGACCCAGTACTTC | TRBJ2-5 | TRBV20-1 | 16 | TRBD2 | .
CASSYSRAEAFF | TGTGCCAGCAGTTACAGTAGAGCTGAAGCTTTCTTT | TRBJ1-1 | TRBV6-2/TRBV6-3 | 12 | . | .
CASSIARQGGGELFF | TGTGCCAGCAGCATCGCCCGACAGGGAGGCGGGGAGCTGTTTTTT | TRBJ2-2 | TRBV7-2 | 15 | . | few
CASSSGQVNNEQFF | TGTGCCAGCAGTTCGGGACAGGTGAACAATGAGCAGTTCTTC | TRBJ2-1 | TRBV27 | 14 | TRBD1 | .
CAIRTSAGGRNEQFF | TGTGCCATCAGGACATCCGCGGGGGGCCGCAATGAGCAGTTCTTC | TRBJ2-1 | TRBV10-3 | 15 | TRBD2 | few
CASSPRDREWDTQYF | TGTGCCAGCAGTCCCCGGGACAGGGAGTGGGATACGCAGTATTTT | TRBJ2-3 | TRBV12-3/TRBV12-4 | 15 | TRBD1 | .
CASSLNRVRGGKETQYF | TGCGCCAGCAGCTTGAATCGGGTCAGGGGAGGGAAAGAGACCCAGTACTTC | TRBJ2-5 | TRBV5-1 | 17 | . | few
CASSYSAGVEQFF | TGTGCCAGCAGTTACTCGGCCGGGGTTGAGCAGTTCTTC | TRBJ2-1 | TRBV6-5 | 13 | . | .
CASSPRTRDEQFF | TGTGCCAGCAGCCCCCGCACACGGGACGAGCAGTTCTTC | TRBJ2-1 | TRBV7-6 | 13 | . | few
CASSVVRGAHTGELFF | TGTGCCAGCAGCGTAGTTCGGGGGGCACACACCGGGGAGCTGTTTTTT | TRBJ2-2 | TRBV9 | 16 | . | many
CASSLSGLRNYGYTF | TGTGCCAGCAGCCTCTCGGGTTTGCGCAACTATGGCTACACCTTC | TRBJ1-2 | TRBV5-5 | 15 | . | .
CASGQGGVTYNEQFF | TGTGCTAGTGGTCAAGGGGGGGTGACTTACAATGAGCAGTTCTTC | TRBJ2-1 | TRBV12-5 | 15 | . | many
CASSQRTGDGELFF | TGTGCCAGCAGCCAACGGACAGGCGACGGGGAGCTGTTTTTT | TRBJ2-2 | TRBV7-6 | 14 | TRBD1 | many
CASSEAGTGNSPLHF | TGTGCCAGCAGTGAAGCGGGGACAGGGAATTCACCCCTCCACTTT | TRBJ1-6 | TRBV6-1 | 15 | TRBD1 | .
CASSYEWQGDQPQHF | TGTGCCAGCAGTTACGAGTGGCAGGGTGATCAGCCCCAGCATTTT | TRBJ1-5 | TRBV6-2/TRBV6-3 | 15 | . | .
CATSRETRVTGELFF | TGTGCCACCAGCAGAGAGACACGGGTCACCGGGGAGCTGTTTTTT | TRBJ2-2 | TRBV15 | 15 | . | .
CASSLTGRGSGYTF | TGTGCCAGCAGCCTCACAGGGAGGGGGTCTGGCTACACCTTC | TRBJ1-2 | TRBV6-5 | 14 | . | .
CSAQALTDLQETQYF | TGCAGTGCTCAGGCCCTGACTGACCTCCAAGAGACCCAGTACTTC | TRBJ2-5 | TRBV20-1 | 15 | . | many
CASSLGRVGDRGREQFF | TGTGCCAGCAGTTTAGGTAGGGTTGGGGACAGAGGCAGGGAGCAGTTCTTC | TRBJ2-1 | TRBV12-3/TRBV12-4 | 17 | TRBD1 | few
CASSFSINNEQFF | TGTGCCAGCAGTTTCTCGATAAACAATGAGCAGTTCTTC | TRBJ2-1 | TRBV27 | 13 | . | few
CASGPVMSSYNEQFF | TGTGCTAGTGGTCCAGTGATGAGCTCCTACAATGAGCAGTTCTTC | TRBJ2-1 | TRBV12-5 | 15 | . | many
CASSPIAGGNNEQFF | TGTGCCAGCAGTCCGATAGCGGGGGGGAACAATGAGCAGTTCTTC | TRBJ2-1 | TRBV27 | 15 | TRBD2 | many
CASSPGSVGGNTIYF | TGTGCCAGCAGCCCCGGGTCGGTCGGGGGAAACACCATATATTTT | TRBJ1-3 | TRBV13 | 15 | . | .
CASSVEAGGLSYNEQFF | TGTGCCAGCAGCGTAGAGGCGGGGGGGCTCTCCTACAATGAGCAGTTCTTC | TRBJ2-1 | TRBV9 | 17 | TRBD2 | .
CASSTRLNYGYTF | TGTGCCAGCAGCACTAGACTAAACTATGGCTACACCTTC | TRBJ1-2 | TRBV7-2 | 13 | . | few
CASSQDRTGFAPFTDMQYF | TGCGCCAGCAGCCAAGACCGGACAGGGTTCGCGCCGTTCACAGATATGCAGTATTTT | TRBJ2-3 | TRBV4-1 | 19 | TRBD1 | .
CASSSIDRSNTEAFF | TGTGCCAGCAGTTCTATCGACAGGTCGAACACTGAAGCTTTCTTT | TRBJ1-1 | TRBV27 | 15 | . | many
CASKPTGVNYGYTF | TGTGCCAGCAAACCGACAGGGGTTAACTATGGCTACACCTTC | TRBJ1-2 | TRBV27 | 14 | TRBD1 | few
CASRGPGKKVSYEQYF | TGTGCCAGCAGGGGGCCAGGAAAGAAGGTCTCCTACGAGCAGTACTTC | TRBJ2-7 | TRBV6-1 | 16 | . | few
CASTAGRAAKETQYF | TGTGCCAGCACCGCGGGCCGGGCGGCAAAAGAGACCCAGTACTTC | TRBJ2-5 | TRBV6-1 | 15 | . | few
CASSQLKAEWASGGYREDTQYF | TGTGCCAGCAGCCAACTCAAGGCGGAGTGGGCTAGCGGGGGGTACCGCGAAGATACGCAGTATTTT | TRBJ2-3 | TRBV3-1 | 22 | TRBD2 | .
CASSLVGLANTGELFF | TGTGCCAGCAGCTTGGTAGGACTAGCGAACACCGGGGAGCTGTTTTTT | TRBJ2-2 | TRBV5-4 | 16 | TRBD2 | .
CASSTRTGTYGYTF | TGTGCCAGCAGCACCCGGACAGGGACCTATGGCTACACCTTC | TRBJ1-2 | TRBV13 | 14 | TRBD1 | few
CASSVEPGHGKRGYTF | TGTGCCAGCAGCGTGGAACCGGGACATGGGAAGAGGGGCTACACCTTC | TRBJ1-2 | TRBV9 | 16 | . | .
CASSPTSGTGGEYF | TGTGCCAGCAGTCCCACATCCGGGACAGGGGGCGAGTACTTC | TRBJ2-4 | TRBV2 | 14 | TRBD1 | few
CASSFPPSGGETQYF | TGTGCCAGCAGTTTCCCTCCTAGCGGGGGAGAGACCCAGTACTTC | TRBJ2-5 | TRBV6-5 | 15 | TRBD2 | .
CASSPTGRDHEQYF | TGTGCCAGCAGCCCTACCGGTCGGGACCACGAGCAGTACTTC | TRBJ2-7 | TRBV5-6 | 14 | . | few
CASIGGPNYGYTF | TGTGCCAGCATTGGGGGTCCTAACTATGGCTACACCTTC | TRBJ1-2 | TRBV6-2/TRBV6-3 | 13 | . | .
CASSLGGGLQETQYF | TGTGCCAGCAGCTTGGGAGGAGGGCTACAAGAGACCCAGTACTTC | TRBJ2-5 | TRBV7-8 | 15 | . | many
CASSTGGDEKLFF | TGTGCCAGCTCTACGGGGGGAGATGAAAAACTGTTTTTT | TRBJ1-4 | TRBV6-5 | 13 | . | .